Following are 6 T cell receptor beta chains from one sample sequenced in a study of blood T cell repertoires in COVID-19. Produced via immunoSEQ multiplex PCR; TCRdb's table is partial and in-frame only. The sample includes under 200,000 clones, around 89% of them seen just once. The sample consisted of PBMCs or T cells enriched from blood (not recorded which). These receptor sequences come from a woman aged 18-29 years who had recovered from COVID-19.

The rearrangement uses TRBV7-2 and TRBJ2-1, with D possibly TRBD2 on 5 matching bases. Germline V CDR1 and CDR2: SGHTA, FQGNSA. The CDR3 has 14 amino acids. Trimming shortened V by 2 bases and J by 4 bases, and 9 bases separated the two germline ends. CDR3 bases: TGTGCCAGCAGCTTAAGGAGAGGGTACAATGAGCAGTTCTTC. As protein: CASSLRRGYNEQFF.

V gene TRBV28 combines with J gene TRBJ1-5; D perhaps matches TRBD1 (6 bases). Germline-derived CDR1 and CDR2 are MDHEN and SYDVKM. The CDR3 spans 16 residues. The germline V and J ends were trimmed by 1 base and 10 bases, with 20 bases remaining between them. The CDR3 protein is CASSLLVGTPTSPQHF. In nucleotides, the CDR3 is TGTGCCAGCAGTTTATTGGTTGGGACACCCACGAGTCCCCAGCATTTT.

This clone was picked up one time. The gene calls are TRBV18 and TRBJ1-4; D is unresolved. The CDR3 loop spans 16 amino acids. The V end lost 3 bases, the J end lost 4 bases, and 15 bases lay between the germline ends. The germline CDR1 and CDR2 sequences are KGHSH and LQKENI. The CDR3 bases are TGTGCCAGCTCACCGGTCCCCCAAACTATTAATGAAAAACTGTTTTTT. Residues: CASSPVPQTINEKLFF.

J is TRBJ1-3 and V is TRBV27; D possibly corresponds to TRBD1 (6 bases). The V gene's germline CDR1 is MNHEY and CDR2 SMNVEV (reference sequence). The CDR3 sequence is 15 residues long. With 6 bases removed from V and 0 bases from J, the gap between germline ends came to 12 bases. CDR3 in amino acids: CASRRTGYSGNTIYF. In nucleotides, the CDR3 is TGTGCCAGCAGACGTACAGGGTACTCTGGAAACACCATATATTTT.

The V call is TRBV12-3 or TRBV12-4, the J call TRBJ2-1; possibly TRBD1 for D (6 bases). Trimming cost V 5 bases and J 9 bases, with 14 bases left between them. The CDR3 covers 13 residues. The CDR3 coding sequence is TGTGCCAGCAGTATAAACAGGGCGAGTGAGCAGTTCTTC. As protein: CASSINRASEQFF.

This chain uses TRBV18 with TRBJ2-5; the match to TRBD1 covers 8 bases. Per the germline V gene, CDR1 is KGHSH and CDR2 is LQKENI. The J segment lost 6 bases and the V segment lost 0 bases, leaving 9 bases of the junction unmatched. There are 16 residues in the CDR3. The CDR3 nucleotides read TGTGCCAGCTCACCACCTTGGGAACAGGGGGAAAAGACCCAGTACTTC. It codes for CASSPPWEQGEKTQYF.